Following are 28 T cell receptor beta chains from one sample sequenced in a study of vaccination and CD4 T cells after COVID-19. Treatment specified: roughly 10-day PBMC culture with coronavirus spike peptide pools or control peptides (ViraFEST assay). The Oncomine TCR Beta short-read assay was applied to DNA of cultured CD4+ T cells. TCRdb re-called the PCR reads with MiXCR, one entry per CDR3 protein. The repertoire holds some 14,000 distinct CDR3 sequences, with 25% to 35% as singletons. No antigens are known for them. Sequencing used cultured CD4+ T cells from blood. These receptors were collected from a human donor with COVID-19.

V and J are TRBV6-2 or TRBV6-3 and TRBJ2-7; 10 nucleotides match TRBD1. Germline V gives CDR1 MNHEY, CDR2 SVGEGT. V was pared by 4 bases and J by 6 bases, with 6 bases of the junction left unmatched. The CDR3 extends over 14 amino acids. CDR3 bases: TGTGCCAGCAGTTTTTGGGACAGGGGCTTCGAGCAGTACTTC. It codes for CASSFWDRGFEQYF.

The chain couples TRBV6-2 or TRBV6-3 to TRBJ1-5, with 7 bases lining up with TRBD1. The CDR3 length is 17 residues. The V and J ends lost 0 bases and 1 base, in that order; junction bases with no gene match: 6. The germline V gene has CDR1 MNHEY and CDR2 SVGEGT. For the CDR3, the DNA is TGTGCCAGCAGTTACTCGTTTGACAGGGCCAGCAATCAGCCCCAGCATTTT. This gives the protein CASSYSFDRASNQPQHF.

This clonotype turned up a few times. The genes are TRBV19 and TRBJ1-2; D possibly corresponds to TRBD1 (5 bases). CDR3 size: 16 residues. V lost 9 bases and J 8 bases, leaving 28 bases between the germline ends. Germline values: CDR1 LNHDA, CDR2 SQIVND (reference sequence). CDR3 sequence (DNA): TGTGCCAGAAAGGAGGGTGGGCGGGGCAGGCGAGTCGGCTACACCTTC. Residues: CARKEGGRGRRVGYTF.

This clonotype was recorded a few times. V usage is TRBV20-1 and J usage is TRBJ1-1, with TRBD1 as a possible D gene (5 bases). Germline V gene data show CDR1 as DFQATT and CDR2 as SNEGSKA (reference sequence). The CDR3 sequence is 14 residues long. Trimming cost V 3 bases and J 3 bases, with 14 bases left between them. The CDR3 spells CSASTLGGYTEAFF. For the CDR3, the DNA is TGCAGTGCTAGCACCCTTGGGGGGTACACTGAAGCTTTCTTT.

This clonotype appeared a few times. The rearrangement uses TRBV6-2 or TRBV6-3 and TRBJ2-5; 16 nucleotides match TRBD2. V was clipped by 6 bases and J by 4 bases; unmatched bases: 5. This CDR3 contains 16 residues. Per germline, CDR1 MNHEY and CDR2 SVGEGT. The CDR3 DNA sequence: TGTGCCAGCAGCCCGGGACTAGCGGGGGGGAGAGAGACCCAGTACTTC. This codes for CASSPGLAGGRETQYF.

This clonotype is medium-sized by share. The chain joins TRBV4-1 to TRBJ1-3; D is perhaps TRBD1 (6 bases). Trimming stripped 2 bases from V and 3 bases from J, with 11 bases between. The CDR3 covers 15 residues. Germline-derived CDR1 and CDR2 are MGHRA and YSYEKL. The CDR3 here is CASSQTRGVGNTIYF. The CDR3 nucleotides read TGCGCCAGCAGCCAAACCAGGGGCGTTGGAAACACCATATATTTT.

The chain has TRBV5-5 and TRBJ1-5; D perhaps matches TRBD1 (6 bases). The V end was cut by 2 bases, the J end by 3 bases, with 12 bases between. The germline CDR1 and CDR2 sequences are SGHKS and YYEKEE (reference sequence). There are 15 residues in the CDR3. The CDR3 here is CASSLIGQPNQPQHF. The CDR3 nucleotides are TGTGCCAGCAGCTTAATCGGACAGCCCAATCAGCCCCAGCATTTT.

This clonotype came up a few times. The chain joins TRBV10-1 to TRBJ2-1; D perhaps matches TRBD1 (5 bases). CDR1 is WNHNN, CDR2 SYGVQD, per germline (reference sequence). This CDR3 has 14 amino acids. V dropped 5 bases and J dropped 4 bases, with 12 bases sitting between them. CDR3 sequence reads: CASSRDSRYNEQFF. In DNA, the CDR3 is TGCGCCAGCAGTCGCGACAGCCGATACAATGAGCAGTTCTTC.

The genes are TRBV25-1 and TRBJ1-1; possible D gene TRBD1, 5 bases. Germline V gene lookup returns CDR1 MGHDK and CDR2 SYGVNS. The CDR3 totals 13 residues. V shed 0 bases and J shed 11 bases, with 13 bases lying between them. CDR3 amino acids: CASSEYGGGQAFF. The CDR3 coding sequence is TGTGCCAGCAGTGAATATGGGGGAGGGCAGGCTTTCTTT.

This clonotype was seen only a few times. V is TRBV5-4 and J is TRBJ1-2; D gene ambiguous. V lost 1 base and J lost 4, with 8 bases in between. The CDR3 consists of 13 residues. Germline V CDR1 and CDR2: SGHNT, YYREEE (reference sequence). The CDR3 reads CASSLSESYGYTF. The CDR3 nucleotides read TGTGCCAGCAGCTTGTCAGAGTCCTATGGCTACACCTTC.

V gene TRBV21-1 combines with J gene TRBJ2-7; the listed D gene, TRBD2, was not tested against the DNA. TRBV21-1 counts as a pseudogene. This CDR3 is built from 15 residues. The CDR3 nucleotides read TGTGCCAGCAGCAAAGATAGGGACCTCACCTACGAGCAGTACTTC. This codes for CASSKDRDLTYEQYF.

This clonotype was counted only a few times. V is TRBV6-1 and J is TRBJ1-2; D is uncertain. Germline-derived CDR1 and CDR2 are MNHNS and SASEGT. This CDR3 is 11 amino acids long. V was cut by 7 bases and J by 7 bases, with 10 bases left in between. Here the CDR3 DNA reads TGTGCCAGCACCTTATCGTCTGGCTACACCTTC. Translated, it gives CASTLSSGYTF.

DNA of the CDR3: TGTGCCAGCCGTCAAGCCAGGGGTCCCGGGGAGCTGTTTTTT. Its translation is CASRQARGPGELFF. This chain joins TRBV27 and TRBJ2-2, with a tentative D call TRBD1 (6 bases). The CDR3 contains 14 residues. V was shortened by 8 bases and J by 6 bases, with 16 bases between the two germline ends. Germline V CDR1 and CDR2: MNHEY, SMNVEV (reference sequence).

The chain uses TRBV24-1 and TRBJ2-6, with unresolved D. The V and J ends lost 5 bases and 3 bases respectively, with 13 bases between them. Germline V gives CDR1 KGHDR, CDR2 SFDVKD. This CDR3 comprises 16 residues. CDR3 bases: TGTGCCACCAGTGGGACCCATGGTGGTGGGGCCAACGTCCTGACTTTC. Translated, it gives CATSGTHGGGANVLTF.

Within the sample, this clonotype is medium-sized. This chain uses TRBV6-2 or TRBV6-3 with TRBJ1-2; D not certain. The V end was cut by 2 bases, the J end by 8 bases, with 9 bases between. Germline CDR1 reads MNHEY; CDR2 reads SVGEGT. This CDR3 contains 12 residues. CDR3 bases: TGTGCCAGCAGTTACGAGAGTAAGGGCTACACCTTC. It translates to CASSYESKGYTF.

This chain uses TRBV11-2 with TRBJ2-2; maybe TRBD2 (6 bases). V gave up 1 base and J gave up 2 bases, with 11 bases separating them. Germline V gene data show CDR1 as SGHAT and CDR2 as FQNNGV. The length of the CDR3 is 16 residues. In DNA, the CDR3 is TGTGCCAGCAGCTTAGTGCGGGGAGTCAACACCGGGGAGCTGTTTTTT. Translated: CASSLVRGVNTGELFF.

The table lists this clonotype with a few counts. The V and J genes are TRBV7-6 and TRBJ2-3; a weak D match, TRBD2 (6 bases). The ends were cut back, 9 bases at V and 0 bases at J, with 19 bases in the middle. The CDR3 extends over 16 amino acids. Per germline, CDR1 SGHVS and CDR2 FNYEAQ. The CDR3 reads CASTRIGGESTDTQYF. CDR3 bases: TGTGCCAGTACGCGGATTGGCGGGGAAAGCACAGATACGCAGTATTTT.

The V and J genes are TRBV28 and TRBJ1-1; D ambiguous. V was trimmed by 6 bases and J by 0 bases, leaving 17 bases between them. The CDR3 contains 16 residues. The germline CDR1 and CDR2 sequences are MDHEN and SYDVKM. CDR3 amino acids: CASRMLDGLMNTEAFF. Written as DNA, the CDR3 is TGTGCCAGCAGGATGCTTGACGGTCTTATGAACACTGAAGCTTTCTTT.

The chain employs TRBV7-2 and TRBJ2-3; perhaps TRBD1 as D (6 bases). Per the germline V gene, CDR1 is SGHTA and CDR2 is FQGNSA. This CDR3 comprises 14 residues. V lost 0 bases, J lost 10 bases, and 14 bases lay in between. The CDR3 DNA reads TGTGCCAGCAGCTTAGCGGGGACATCTAGGGCGCAGTATTTT. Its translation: CASSLAGTSRAQYF. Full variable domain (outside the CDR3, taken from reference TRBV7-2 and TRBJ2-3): GAGVSQSPSNKVTEKGKDVELRCDPISGHTALYWYRQSLGQGLEFLIYFQGNSAPDKSGLPSDRFSAERTGGSVSTLTIQRTQQEDSAVYLCASSLAGTSRAQYFGPGTRLTVL.

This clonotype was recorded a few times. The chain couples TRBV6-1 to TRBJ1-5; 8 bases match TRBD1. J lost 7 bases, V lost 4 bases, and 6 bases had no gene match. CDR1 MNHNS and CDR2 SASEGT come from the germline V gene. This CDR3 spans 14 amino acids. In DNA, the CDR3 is TGTGCCAGCAGTGCGACAGGGGAGGTGCAGCCCCAGCATTTT. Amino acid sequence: CASSATGEVQPQHF.

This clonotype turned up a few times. CDR3 nucleotides: TGTGCCAGCAGCCCGATGGCAGGTCCACACACTGAAGCTTTCTTT. Translation gives CASSPMAGPHTEAFF. The V call is TRBV11-2, the J call TRBJ1-1; D gene unclear. Per the germline V gene, CDR1 is SGHAT and CDR2 is FQNNGV. This CDR3 is 15 amino acids long. V shed 5 bases and J shed 3 bases, with 16 bases lying between them.

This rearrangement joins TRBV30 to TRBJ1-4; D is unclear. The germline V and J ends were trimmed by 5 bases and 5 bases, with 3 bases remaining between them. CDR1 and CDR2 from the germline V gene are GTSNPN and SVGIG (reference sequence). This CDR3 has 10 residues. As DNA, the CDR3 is TGTGCCTGGGTAAATGAAAAACTGTTTTTT. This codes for CAWVNEKLFF. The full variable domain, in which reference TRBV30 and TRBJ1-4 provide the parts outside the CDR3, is SQTIHQWPATLVQPVGSPLSLECTVEGTSNPNLYWYRQAAGRGLQLLFYSVGIGQISSEVPQNLSASRPQDRQFILSSKKLLLSDSGFYLCAWVNEKLFFGSGTQLSVL.

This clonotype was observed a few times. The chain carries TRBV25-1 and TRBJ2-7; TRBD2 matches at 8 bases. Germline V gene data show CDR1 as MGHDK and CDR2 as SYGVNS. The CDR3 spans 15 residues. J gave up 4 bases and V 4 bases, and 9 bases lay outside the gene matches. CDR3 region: CASSAAGGGRYEQYF. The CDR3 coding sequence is TGTGCCAGCAGTGCGGCGGGGGGCGGGCGGTACGAGCAGTACTTC.

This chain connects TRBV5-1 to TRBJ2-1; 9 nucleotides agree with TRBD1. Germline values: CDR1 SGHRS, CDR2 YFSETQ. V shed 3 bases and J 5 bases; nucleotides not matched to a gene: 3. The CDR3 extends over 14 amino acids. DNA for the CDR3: TGCGCCAGCAGCTCTGACAGGGGGAACAATGAGCAGTTCTTC. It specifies CASSSDRGNNEQFF.

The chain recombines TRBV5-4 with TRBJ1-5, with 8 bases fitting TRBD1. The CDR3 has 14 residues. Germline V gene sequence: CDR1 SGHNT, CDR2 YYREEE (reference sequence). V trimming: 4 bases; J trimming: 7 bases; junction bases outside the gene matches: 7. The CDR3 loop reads CASSPDRAIQPQHF. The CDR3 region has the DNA TGTGCCAGCAGCCCGGACAGGGCCATACAGCCCCAGCATTTT.

The CDR3 bases are TGTGCCAGCAGCCCGGGACAGGGGGTCGGTGTATACACCGGGGAGCTGTTTTTT. This codes for CASSPGQGVGVYTGELFF. The chain uses TRBV5-4 and TRBJ2-2; TRBD1 agrees at 11 bases. Germline V gives CDR1 SGHNT, CDR2 YYREEE (reference sequence). The ends lost 4 bases at V and 3 bases at J; junction bases unmatched: 11. This CDR3 is 18 amino acids long. The full variable domain, its missing parts supplied by reference TRBV5-4 and TRBJ2-2, is ETGVTQSPTHLIKTRGQQVTLRCSSQSGHNTVSWYQQALGQGPQFIFQYYREEENGRGNFPPRFSGLQFPNYSSELNVNALELDDSALYLCASSPGQGVGVYTGELFFGEGSRLTVL.

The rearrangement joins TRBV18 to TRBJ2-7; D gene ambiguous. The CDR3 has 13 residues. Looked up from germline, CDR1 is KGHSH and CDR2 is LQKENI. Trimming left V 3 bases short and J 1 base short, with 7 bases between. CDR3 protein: CASSPGLSYEQYF. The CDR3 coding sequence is TGTGCCAGCTCACCCGGGCTGTCCTACGAGCAGTACTTC. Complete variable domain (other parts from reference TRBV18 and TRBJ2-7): NAGVMQNPRHLVRRRGQEARLRCSPMKGHSHVYWYRQLPEEGLKFMVYLQKENIIDESGMPKERFSAEFPKEGPSILRIQQVVRGDSAAYFCASSPGLSYEQYFGPGTRLTVT.

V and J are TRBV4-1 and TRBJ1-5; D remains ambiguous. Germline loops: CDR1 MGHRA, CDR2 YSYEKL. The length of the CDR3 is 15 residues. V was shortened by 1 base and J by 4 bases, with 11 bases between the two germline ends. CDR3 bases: TGCGCCAGCAGCCAAGCCCCGGACCGAAATCAGCCCCAGCATTTT. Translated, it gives CASSQAPDRNQPQHF.